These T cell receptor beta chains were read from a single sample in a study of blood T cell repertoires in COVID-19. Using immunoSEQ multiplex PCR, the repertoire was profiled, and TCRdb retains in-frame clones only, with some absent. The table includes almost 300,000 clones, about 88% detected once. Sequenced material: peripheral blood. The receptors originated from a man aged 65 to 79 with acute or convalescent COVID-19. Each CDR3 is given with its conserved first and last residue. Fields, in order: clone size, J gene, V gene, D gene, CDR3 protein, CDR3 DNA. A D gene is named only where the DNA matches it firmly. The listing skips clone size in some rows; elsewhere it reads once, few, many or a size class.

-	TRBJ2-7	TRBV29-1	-	CSVDYSYEQYF	TGCAGCGTTGACTACTCCTACGAGCAGTACTTC
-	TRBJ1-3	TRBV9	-	CASSADGRLNTIYF	TGTGCCAGCAGCGCAGACGGGAGGTTGAACACCATATATTTT
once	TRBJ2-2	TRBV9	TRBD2	CASSPRSSSGNTGELFF	TGTGCCAGCAGCCCTCGATCTTCTAGCGGCAACACCGGGGAGCTGTTTTTT
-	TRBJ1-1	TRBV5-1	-	CASRVSGTNTEAFF	TGCGCCAGCAGAGTGTCAGGAACGAACACTGAAGCTTTCTTT
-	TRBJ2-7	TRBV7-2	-	CASSSMGALSYEQYF	TGTGCCAGCAGCTCCATGGGGGCATTATCCTACGAGCAGTACTTC
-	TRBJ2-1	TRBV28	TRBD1	CASSSHDRANEQFF	TGTGCCAGCAGTTCCCATGACAGGGCCAATGAGCAGTTCTTC
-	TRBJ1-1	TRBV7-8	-	CASSFSRDTEAFF	TGTGCCAGCAGCTTCTCCAGGGACACTGAAGCTTTCTTT
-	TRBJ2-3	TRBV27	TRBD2	CASRISGPSTDTQYF	TGTGCCAGCAGAATTAGCGGGCCCTCGACAGATACGCAGTATTTT
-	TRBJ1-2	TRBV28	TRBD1	CASSLGAGGYGYTF	TGTGCCAGCAGTTTAGGGGCAGGGGGCTATGGCTACACCTTC
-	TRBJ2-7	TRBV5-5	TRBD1	CASSTGTGASYEQYF	TGTGCCAGCAGCACCGGGACAGGGGCTTCCTACGAGCAGTACTTC
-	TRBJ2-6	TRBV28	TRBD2	CASSPRGAGANVLTF	TGTGCCAGCAGTCCCCGGGGGGCTGGGGCCAACGTCCTGACTTTC
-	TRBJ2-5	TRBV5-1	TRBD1	CASSSGTGRETQYF	TGCGCCAGCAGCTCCGGGACAGGGAGAGAGACCCAGTACTTC
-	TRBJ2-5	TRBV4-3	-	CASSQDGQGGETQYF	TGCGCCAGCAGCCAAGACGGGCAGGGGGGAGAGACCCAGTACTTC
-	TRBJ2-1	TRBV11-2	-	CASGGGAYNEQFF	TGTGCCAGCGGAGGGGGGGCTTACAATGAGCAGTTCTTC
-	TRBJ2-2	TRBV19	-	CASSIVGSRTGELFF	TGTGCCAGTAGTATAGTCGGGAGCCGTACCGGGGAGCTGTTTTTT
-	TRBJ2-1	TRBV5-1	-	CASSLGGPGNEQFF	TGCGCCAGCAGCTTGGGGGGGCCGGGGAATGAGCAGTTCTTC
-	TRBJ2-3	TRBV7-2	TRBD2	CASSLGLAGPDTQYF	TGTGCCAGCAGCTTGGGACTAGCGGGGCCAGATACGCAGTATTTT
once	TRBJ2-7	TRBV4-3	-	CASSQVQGYEQYF	TGCGCCAGCAGCCAAGTTCAGGGCTACGAGCAGTACTTC
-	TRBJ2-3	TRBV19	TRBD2	CASSRSAGEGDTQYF	TGTGCCAGTAGTAGGTCGGCGGGAGAGGGAGATACGCAGTATTTT
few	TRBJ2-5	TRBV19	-	CASSLGLTRETQYF	TGTGCCAGTAGTCTCGGACTCACGAGGGAGACCCAGTACTTC
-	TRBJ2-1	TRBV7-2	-	CASSLAGSNNEQFF	TGTGCCAGCAGCTTAGCGGGTAGCAACAATGAGCAGTTCTTC
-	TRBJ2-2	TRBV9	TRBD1	CASRRGQNTGELFF	TGTGCCAGCAGGAGGGGGCAAAACACCGGGGAGCTGTTTTTT
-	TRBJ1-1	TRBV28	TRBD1	CASLTGGLGGTEAFF	TGTGCCAGCCTGACAGGGGGCCTTGGTGGCACTGAAGCTTTCTTT
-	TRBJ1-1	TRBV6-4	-	CASSDFRGTEAFF	TGTGCCAGCAGTGACTTTAGGGGGACTGAAGCTTTCTTT
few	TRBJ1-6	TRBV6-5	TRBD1	CASTRTGEGNSPLHF	TGTGCCAGCACCAGGACAGGGGAAGGAAATTCACCCCTCCACTTT
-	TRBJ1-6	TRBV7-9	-	CASSIRLGLDSPLHF	TGTGCCAGCAGCATAAGACTGGGACTGGATTCACCCCTCCACTTT